The sequence of this T cell receptor (beta chain) was determined in a study of blood T cell repertoires in COVID-19. About the research overall: From the United States, Italy and Spain came samples of acute and convalescent COVID-19.

The CDR3 has 16 amino acids. The germline gives CDR1 LNHDA, CDR2 SQIVND (reference sequence). V dropped 3 bases and J dropped 4; count of bases not matched to a gene: 6. Repertoires were generated with immunoSEQ multiplex PCR, while TCRdb's copy carries only in-frame clones and drops some. The sample shows over 150,000 clones, approximately 88% of them seen only once. The receptor comes from a woman of 80 years or more with active or convalescent COVID-19. The genes are TRBV19 and TRBJ2-3; 11 nucleotides align to TRBD1. Sequencing input: peripheral blood. The DNA of the CDR3 is TGTGCCAGTAGTATTGTCGGACAGGGGGCCCCAGATACGCAGTATTTT. It encodes CASSIVGQGAPDTQYF.